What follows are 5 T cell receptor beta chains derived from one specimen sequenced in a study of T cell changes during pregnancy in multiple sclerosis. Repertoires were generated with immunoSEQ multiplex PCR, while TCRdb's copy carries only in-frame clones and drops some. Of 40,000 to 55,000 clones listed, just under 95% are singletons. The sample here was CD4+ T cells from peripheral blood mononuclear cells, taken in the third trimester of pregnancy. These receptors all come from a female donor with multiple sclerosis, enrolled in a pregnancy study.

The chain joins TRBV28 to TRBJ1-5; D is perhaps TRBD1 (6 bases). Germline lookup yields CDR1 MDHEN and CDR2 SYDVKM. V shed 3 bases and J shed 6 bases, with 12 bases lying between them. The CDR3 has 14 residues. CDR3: CASSFGGAGQPQHF. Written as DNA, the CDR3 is TGTGCCAGCAGTTTCGGGGGGGCAGGTCAGCCCCAGCATTTT.

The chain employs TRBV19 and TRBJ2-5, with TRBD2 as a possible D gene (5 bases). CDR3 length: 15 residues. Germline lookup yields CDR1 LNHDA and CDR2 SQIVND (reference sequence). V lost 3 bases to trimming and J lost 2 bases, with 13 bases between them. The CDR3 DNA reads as TGTGCCAGTAGTATGGGCCTTCGGGGACAAGAGACCCAGTACTTC. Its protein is CASSMGLRGQETQYF.

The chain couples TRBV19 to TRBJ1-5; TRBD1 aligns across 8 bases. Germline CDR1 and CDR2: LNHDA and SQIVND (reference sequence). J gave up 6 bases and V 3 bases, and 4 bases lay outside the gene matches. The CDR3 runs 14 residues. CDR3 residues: CASSMGQDSQPQHF. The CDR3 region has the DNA TGTGCCAGTAGTATGGGACAGGACAGTCAGCCCCAGCATTTT.

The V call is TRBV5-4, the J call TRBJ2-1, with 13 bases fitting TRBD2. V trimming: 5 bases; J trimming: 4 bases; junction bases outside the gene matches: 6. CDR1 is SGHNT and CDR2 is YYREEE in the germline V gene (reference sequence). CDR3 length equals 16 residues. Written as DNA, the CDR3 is TGTGCCAGCAGTAGGACTAGCGGGAGTTGGTACAATGAGCAGTTCTTC. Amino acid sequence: CASSRTSGSWYNEQFF.

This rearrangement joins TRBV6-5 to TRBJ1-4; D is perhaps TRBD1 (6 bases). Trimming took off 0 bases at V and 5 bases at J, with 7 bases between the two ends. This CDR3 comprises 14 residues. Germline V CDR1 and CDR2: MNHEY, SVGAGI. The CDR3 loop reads CASSYSTGNEKLFF. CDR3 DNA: TGTGCCAGCAGTTACTCTACAGGGAATGAAAAACTGTTTTTT.